This T cell receptor (beta chain) was recovered during a study of cytomegalovirus exposure and HLA in healthy donors. Study details: Early release data held around 80 million unique TCRs from HLA-typed donors.

PCR was performed using 60 Vbeta and 13 Jbeta primers. Clones were read by immunoSEQ multiplex PCR, and TCRdb kept only the in-frame ones, dropping some. This sample has roughly 120,000 clones, with over 60% found just once. With respect to this clone: Its antigen is unknown.

General observations from the study: Presence/absence analyses took donor sequencing depth as roughly uniform.

V lost 7 bases and J lost 4, with 14 bases in between. Germline CDR1 is SNHLY and CDR2 is FYNNEI. CDR3 length: 14 amino acids. The clonotype comes from a woman aged 55-69 years in good health and CMV-seropositive. The chain has TRBV2 and TRBJ2-1, with a possible D match to TRBD2 (6 bases). The sequenced material came from PBMCs. The CDR3 is CASNLMGTYNEQFF. The CDR3 DNA sequence: TGTGCCAGCAATTTGATGGGGACTTACAATGAGCAGTTCTTC.